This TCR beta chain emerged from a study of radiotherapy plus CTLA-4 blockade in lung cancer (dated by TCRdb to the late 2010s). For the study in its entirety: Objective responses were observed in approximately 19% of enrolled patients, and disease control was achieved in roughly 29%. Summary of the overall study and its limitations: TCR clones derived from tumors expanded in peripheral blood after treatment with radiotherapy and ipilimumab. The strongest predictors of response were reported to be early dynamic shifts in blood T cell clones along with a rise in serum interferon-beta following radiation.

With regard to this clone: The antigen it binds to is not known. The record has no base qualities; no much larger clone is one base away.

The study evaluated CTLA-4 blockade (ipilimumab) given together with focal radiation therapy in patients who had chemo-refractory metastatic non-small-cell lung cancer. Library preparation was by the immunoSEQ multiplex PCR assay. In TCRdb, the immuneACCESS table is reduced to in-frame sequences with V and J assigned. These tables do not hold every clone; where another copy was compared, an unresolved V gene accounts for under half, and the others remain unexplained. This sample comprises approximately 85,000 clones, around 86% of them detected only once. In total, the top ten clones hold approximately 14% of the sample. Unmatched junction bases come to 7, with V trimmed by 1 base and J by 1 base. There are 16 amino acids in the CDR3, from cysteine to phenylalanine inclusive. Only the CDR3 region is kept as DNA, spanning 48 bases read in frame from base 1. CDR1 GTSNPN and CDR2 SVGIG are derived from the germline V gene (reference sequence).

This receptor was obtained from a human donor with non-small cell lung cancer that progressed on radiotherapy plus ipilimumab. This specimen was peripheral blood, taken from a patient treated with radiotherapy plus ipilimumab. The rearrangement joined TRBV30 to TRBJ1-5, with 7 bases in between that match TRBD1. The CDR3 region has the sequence CAWSARGMMSNQPQHF. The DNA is TGTGCCTGGAGTGCCAGGGGGATGATGAGCAATCAGCCCCAGCATTTT.